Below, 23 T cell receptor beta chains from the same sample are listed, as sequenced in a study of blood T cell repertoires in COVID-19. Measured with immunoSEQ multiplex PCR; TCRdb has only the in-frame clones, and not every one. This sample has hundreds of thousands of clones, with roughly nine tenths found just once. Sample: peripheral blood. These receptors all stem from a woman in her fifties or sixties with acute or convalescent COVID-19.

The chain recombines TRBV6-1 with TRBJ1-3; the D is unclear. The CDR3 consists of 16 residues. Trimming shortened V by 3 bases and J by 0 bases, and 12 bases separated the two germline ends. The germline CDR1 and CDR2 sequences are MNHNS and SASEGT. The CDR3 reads CASSERARSSGNTIYF. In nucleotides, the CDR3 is TGTGCCAGCAGTGAGAGGGCAAGGAGCTCTGGAAACACCATATATTTT.

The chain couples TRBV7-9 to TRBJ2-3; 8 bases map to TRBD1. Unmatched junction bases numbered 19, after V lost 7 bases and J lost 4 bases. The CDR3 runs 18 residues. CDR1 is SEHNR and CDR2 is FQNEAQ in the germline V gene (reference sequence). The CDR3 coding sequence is TGTGCCAGCACCTCCAGAGACAGACAGGACAGGGCAGCAGATACGCAGTATTTT. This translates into CASTSRDRQDRAADTQYF. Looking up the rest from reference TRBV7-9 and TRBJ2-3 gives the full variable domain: DTGVSQNPRHKITKRGQNVTFRCDPISEHNRLYWYRQTLGQGPEFLTYFQNEAQLEKSRLLSDRFSAERPKGSFSTLEIQRTEQGDSAMYLCASTSRDRQDRAADTQYFGPGTRLTVL.

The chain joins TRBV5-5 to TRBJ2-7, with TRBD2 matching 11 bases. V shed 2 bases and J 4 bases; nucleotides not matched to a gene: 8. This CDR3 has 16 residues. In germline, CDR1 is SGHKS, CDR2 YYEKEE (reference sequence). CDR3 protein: CASSFSIAGGPYEQYF. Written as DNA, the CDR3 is TGTGCCAGCAGCTTCTCTATAGCGGGAGGGCCGTACGAGCAGTACTTC. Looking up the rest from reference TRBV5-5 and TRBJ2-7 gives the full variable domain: DAGVTQSPTHLIKTRGQQVTLRCSPISGHKSVSWYQQVLGQGPQFIFQYYEKEERGRGNFPDRFSARQFPNYSSELNVNALLLGDSALYLCASSFSIAGGPYEQYFGPGTRLTVT.

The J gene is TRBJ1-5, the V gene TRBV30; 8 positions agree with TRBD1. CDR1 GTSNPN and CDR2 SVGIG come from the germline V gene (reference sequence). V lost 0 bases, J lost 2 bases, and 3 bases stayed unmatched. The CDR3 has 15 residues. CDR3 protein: CAWSVPGGGNQPQHF. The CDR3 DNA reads TGTGCCTGGAGTGTACCAGGGGGCGGCAATCAGCCCCAGCATTTT.

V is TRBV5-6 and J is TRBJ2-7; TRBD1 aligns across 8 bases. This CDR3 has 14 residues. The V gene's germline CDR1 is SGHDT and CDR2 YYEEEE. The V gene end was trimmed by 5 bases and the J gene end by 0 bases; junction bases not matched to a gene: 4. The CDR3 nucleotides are TGTGCCAGCAGGAAACAGGGGGGCTCCTACGAGCAGTACTTC. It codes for CASRKQGGSYEQYF.

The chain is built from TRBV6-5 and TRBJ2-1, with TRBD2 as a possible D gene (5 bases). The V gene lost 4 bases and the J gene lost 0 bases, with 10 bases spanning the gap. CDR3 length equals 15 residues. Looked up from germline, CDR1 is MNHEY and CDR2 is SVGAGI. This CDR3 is CASSSTTSSYNEQFF. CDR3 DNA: TGTGCCAGCAGTTCGACTACTAGCTCCTACAATGAGCAGTTCTTC.

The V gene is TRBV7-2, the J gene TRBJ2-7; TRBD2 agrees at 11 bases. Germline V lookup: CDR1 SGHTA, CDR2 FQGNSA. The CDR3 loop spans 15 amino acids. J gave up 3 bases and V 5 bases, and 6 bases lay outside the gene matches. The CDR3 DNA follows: TGTGCCAGCAGCCCCGTAGCGGGGGGGAACTACGAGCAGTACTTC. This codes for CASSPVAGGNYEQYF. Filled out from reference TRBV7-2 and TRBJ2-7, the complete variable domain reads GAGVSQSPSNKVTEKGKDVELRCDPISGHTALYWYRQSLGQGLEFLIYFQGNSAPDKSGLPSDRFSAERTGGSVSTLTIQRTQQEDSAVYLCASSPVAGGNYEQYFGPGTRLTVT.

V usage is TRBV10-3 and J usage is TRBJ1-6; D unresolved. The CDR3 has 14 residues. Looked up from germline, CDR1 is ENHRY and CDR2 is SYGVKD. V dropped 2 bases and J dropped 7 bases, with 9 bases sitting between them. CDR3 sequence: CAISERRENSPLHF. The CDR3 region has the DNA TGTGCCATCAGTGAGCGGCGGGAGAATTCACCCCTCCACTTT.

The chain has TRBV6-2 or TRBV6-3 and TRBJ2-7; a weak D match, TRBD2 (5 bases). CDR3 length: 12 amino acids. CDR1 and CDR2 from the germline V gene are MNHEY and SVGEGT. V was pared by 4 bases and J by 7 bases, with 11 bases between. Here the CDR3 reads CASSFSRLEQYF. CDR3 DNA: TGTGCCAGCAGTTTCTCACGACTAGAGCAGTACTTC.

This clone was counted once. The CDR3 DNA reads TGTGCCAGCAGCTTAAGACCCCTAGAGGGCTACACCTTC. Translated, it gives CASSLRPLEGYTF. The chain couples TRBV7-2 to TRBJ1-2; D is ambiguous. The CDR3 has 13 amino acids. Trimming removed 2 bases from V and 8 bases from J, with 12 bases in between. Germline V gives CDR1 SGHTA, CDR2 FQGNSA.

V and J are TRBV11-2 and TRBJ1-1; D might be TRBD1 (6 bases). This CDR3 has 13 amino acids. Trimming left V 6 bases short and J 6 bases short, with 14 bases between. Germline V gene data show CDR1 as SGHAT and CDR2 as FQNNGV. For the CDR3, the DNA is TGTGCCAGCAGAAGGGGGGGAATCGCTGAAGCTTTCTTT. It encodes CASRRGGIAEAFF. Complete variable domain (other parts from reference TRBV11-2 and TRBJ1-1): EAGVAQSPRYKIIEKRQSVAFWCNPISGHATLYWYQQILGQGPKLLIQFQNNGVVDDSQLPKDRFSAERLKGVDSTLKIQPAKLEDSAVYLCASRRGGIAEAFFGQGTRLTVV.

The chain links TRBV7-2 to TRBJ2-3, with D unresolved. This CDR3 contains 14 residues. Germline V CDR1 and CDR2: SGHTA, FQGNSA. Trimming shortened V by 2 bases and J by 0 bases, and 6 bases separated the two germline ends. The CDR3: CASSLFQSTDTQYF. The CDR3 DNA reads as TGTGCCAGCAGCTTATTTCAGAGCACAGATACGCAGTATTTT.

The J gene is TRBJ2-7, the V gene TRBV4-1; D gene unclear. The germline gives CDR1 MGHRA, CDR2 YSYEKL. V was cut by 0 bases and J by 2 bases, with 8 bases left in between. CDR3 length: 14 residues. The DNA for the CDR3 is TGCGCCAGCAGCCAAGATTTATCCCCCTACGAGCAGTACTTC. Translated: CASSQDLSPYEQYF.

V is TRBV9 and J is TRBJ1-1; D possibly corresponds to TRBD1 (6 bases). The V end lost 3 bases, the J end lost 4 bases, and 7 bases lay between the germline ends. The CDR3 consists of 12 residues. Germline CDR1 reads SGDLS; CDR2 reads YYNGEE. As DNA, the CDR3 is TGTGCCAGCAGCGAAGGGGGCACTGAAGCTTTCTTT. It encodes CASSEGGTEAFF.

The CDR3 spells CASSLVGRAPIHEQYF. The CDR3 coding sequence is TGTGCCAGCAGCTTAGTAGGGAGGGCCCCGATCCACGAGCAGTACTTC. V gene TRBV7-8 combines with J gene TRBJ2-7; TRBD2 agrees at 7 bases. The germline CDR1 and CDR2 sequences are SGHVS and FQNEAQ. V shed 1 base and J 5 bases; nucleotides not matched to a gene: 11. The CDR3 contains 16 residues.

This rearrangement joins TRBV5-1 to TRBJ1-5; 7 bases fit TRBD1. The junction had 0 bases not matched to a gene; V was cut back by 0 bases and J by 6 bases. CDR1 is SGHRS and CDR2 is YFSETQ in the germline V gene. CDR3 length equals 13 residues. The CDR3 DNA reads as TGCGCCAGCAGCTTGGACAGGGGTCAGCCCCAGCATTTT. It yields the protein CASSLDRGQPQHF.

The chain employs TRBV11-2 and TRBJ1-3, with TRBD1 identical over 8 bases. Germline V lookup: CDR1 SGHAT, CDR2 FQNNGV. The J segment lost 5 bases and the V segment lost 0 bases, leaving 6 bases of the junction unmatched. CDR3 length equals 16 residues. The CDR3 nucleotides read TGTGCCAGCAGCTTAGACCCCCGGACAGGGCGAAACACCATATATTTT. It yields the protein CASSLDPRTGRNTIYF.

CDR3 residues: CASSFFTARSGNTIYF. The CDR3 DNA reads TGTGCCAGCAGCTTCTTCACAGCCCGCTCTGGAAACACCATATATTTT. This sequence joins TRBV5-6 and TRBJ1-3; D gene unclear. Germline V gives CDR1 SGHDT, CDR2 YYEEEE. Trimming left V 2 bases short and J 0 bases short, with 12 bases between. There are 16 residues in the CDR3.

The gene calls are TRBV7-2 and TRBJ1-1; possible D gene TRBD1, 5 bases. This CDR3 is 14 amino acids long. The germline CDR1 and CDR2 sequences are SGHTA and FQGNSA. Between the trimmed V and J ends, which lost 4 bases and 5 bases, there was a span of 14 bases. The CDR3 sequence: CASSSARRGTEAFF. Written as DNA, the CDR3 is TGTGCCAGCAGCTCAGCTCGGAGGGGAACTGAAGCTTTCTTT. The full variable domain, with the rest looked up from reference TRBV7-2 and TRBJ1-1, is GAGVSQSPSNKVTEKGKDVELRCDPISGHTALYWYRQSLGQGLEFLIYFQGNSAPDKSGLPSDRFSAERTGGSVSTLTIQRTQQEDSAVYLCASSSARRGTEAFFGQGTRLTVV.

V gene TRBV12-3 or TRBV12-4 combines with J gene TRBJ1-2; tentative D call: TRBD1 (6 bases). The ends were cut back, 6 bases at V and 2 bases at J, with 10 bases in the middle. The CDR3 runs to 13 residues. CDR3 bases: TGTGCCAGCAGCCTACAGGGAAACTATGGCTACACCTTC. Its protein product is CASSLQGNYGYTF.

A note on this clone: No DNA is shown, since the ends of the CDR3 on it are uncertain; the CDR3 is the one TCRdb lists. CDR3 in amino acids: CASSALRQREGHNEQFF. This sequence joins TRBV6-2 or TRBV6-3 and TRBJ2-1; the D call in the table, TRBD2, was not verified against the DNA. CDR1 is MNHEY and CDR2 is SVGEGT in the germline V gene. The CDR3 extends over 17 residues, inclusive of both ends.

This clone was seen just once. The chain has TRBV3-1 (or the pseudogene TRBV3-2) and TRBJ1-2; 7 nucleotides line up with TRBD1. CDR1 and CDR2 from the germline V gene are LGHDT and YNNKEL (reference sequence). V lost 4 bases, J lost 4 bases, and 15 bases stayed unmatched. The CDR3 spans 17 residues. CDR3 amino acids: CASSLMAGGVLGYGYTF. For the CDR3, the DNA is TGTGCCAGCAGCCTGATGGCAGGGGGAGTATTAGGCTATGGCTACACCTTC.

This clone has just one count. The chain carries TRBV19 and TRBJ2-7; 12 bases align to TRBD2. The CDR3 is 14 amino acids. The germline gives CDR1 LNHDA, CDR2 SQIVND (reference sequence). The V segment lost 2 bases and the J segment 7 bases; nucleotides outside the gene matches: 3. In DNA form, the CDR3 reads TGTGCCAGTAGTATATGGACTAGCGGGGAAGAGCAGTACTTC. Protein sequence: CASSIWTSGEEQYF.